What follows are 23 T cell receptor beta chains derived from one specimen sequenced in a study of T-cell memory formation after mild COVID-19. TCRdb ran MiXCR on the 5' RACE reads and lists one entry per CDR3 protein. The sample lists approximately 290,000 distinct CDR3 sequences, approximately 15% occurring once. Sequencing was done on a sample of PBMCs or a T cell subset sorted from them (not recorded which). These receptors were taken from a man in his late teens or twenties who had mild COVID-19 (a few samples of this study predate the infection). Cell type and time point are not known.

In this sample, this clonotype turned up many times. This chain connects TRBV9 to TRBJ2-1, with 10 positions matching TRBD2. In germline, CDR1 is SGDLS, CDR2 YYNGEE. V trimming: 3 bases; J trimming: 4 bases; junction bases outside the gene matches: 4. The CDR3 runs 15 residues. The CDR3 sequence is CASSGGAGGYNEQFF. For the CDR3, the DNA is TGTGCCAGCAGCGGGGGAGCGGGGGGGTACAATGAGCAGTTCTTC.

The rearrangement uses TRBV2 and TRBJ2-7; a weak D match, TRBD2 (6 bases). The CDR3 runs to 13 residues. Germline V CDR1 and CDR2: SNHLY, FYNNEI. V was shortened by 8 bases and J by 5 bases, with 16 bases between the two germline ends. The CDR3 spells CASRRAGTNEQYF. For the CDR3, the DNA is TGTGCCAGCCGGCGTGCGGGGACGAACGAGCAGTACTTC. Filled out from reference TRBV2 and TRBJ2-7, the complete variable domain reads EPEVTQTPSHQVTQMGQEVILRCVPISNHLYFYWYRQILGQKVEFLVSFYNNEISEKSEIFDDQFSVERPDGSNFTLKIRSTKLEDSAMYFCASRRAGTNEQYFGPGTRLTVT.

This clonotype has only a few counts. The CDR3 nucleotides read TGTGCCAGCAGCCAAGATTACGGAGTGGACGCGGTCGGTGAGACCCAGTACTTC. This sequence encodes CASSQDYGVDAVGETQYF. The genes are TRBV4-2 and TRBJ2-5; D is unresolved. V was pared by 0 bases and J by 5 bases, with 22 bases between. This CDR3 contains 18 residues. CDR1 and CDR2 from the germline V gene are LGHNA and YNFKEQ.

This clonotype was observed a few times. The rearrangement links TRBV20-1 to TRBJ2-2, with TRBD2 as a possible D gene (5 bases). There are 16 residues in the CDR3. CDR1 is DFQATT and CDR2 is SNEGSKA in the germline V gene (reference sequence). V lost 6 bases and J lost 1, with 18 bases in between. The CDR3 protein is CSASSVGGQNTGELFF. In DNA, the CDR3 is TGCAGTGCCAGTAGCGTGGGTGGTCAGAACACCGGGGAGCTGTTTTTT.

The chain has TRBV7-2 and TRBJ2-5; D possibly corresponds to TRBD2 (8 bases). Germline assignment: CDR1 SGHTA and CDR2 FQGNSA. V gave up 5 bases and J gave up 7 bases, with 20 bases separating them. The CDR3 length is 15 residues. CDR3 protein: CASSQDRTGGMTQYF. The DNA for the CDR3 is TGTGCCAGCAGCCAGGACAGGACGGGGGGGATGACCCAGTACTTC.

This clonotype was counted only a few times. This chain connects TRBV7-2 to TRBJ1-5; D call uncertain. V was pared by 5 bases and J by 2 bases, with 7 bases between. Germline V lookup: CDR1 SGHTA, CDR2 FQGNSA. This CDR3 is built from 13 residues. CDR3 DNA: TGTGCCAGCAGCCTCTTTGGCAATCAGCCCCAGCATTTT. It translates to CASSLFGNQPQHF.

Ten or more counts support this clonotype. V and J are TRBV29-1 and TRBJ1-4; D unclear. The CDR3 spans 12 residues. The V end was cut by 4 bases, the J end by 8 bases, with 11 bases between. Germline CDR1 and CDR2: SQVTM and ANQGSEA. CDR3 nucleotide sequence: TGCAGCGTTGGTCGGGGAAGGGAAAAACTGTTTTTT. Encoded protein: CSVGRGREKLFF.

This clonotype was observed a few times. This chain joins TRBV6-6 and TRBJ2-5; D is undetermined. This CDR3 spans 13 amino acids. CDR1 MNHNY and CDR2 SVGAGI come from the germline V gene (reference sequence). Trimming cost V 6 bases and J 1 base, with 9 bases left between them. The CDR3 loop reads CASRRRSQETQYF. Here the CDR3 DNA reads TGTGCCAGCAGGAGACGGAGCCAAGAGACCCAGTACTTC.

This clonotype was found a few times. This rearrangement joins TRBV6-5 to TRBJ2-5; D may match TRBD1 or TRBD2 (6 bases each). Germline V lookup: CDR1 MNHEY, CDR2 SVGAGI. The V gene lost 4 bases and the J gene lost 4 bases, with 16 bases spanning the gap. This CDR3 is 15 amino acids long. The CDR3 is CASSSGGTATETQYF. The DNA for the CDR3 is TGTGCCAGCAGTTCCGGGGGCACGGCTACAGAGACCCAGTACTTC.

The chain employs TRBV20-1 and TRBJ2-4; a possible D gene is TRBD2 (5 bases). This CDR3 is built from 14 residues. Germline V gives CDR1 DFQATT, CDR2 SNEGSKA (reference sequence). V dropped 4 bases and J dropped 8 bases, with 18 bases sitting between them. The CDR3 sequence is CSAILGAPRDIQYF. Here the CDR3 DNA reads TGCAGTGCTATCCTGGGAGCCCCGAGGGACATTCAGTACTTC.

The J gene is TRBJ2-3, the V gene TRBV6-6; D is undetermined. The CDR3 is 15 amino acids. V lost 6 bases and J 0 bases, leaving 13 bases between the germline ends. Germline CDR1 MNHNY, CDR2 SVGAGI (reference sequence). CDR3: CASSPHALSTDTQYF. CDR3 nucleotide sequence: TGTGCCAGCAGCCCACACGCACTGAGCACAGATACGCAGTATTTT.

The gene calls are TRBV11-2 and TRBJ2-3, with 13 bases that match TRBD2. With 3 bases clipped from V and 0 bases from J, the junction kept 6 bases outside the gene matches. The CDR3 length is 18 residues. CDR1 is SGHAT and CDR2 is FQNNGV in the germline V gene. The CDR3 region has the DNA TGTGCCAGCAGCTTCACCGGGACTAGCGGGGCTAGCACAGATACGCAGTATTTT. Translating gives CASSFTGTSGASTDTQYF.

This clonotype was observed a handful of times. The rearrangement uses TRBV18 and TRBJ2-5; tentatively, D is TRBD1 (6 bases). Germline V lookup: CDR1 KGHSH, CDR2 LQKENI. The V gene lost 9 bases and the J gene lost 4 bases, with 15 bases spanning the gap. There are 13 residues in the CDR3. In DNA form, the CDR3 reads TGTGCCAGTTCCAGGGGTTCGGGAGAGACCCAGTACTTC. Protein: CASSRGSGETQYF. Using reference TRBV18 and TRBJ2-5 for the parts outside the CDR3, the full variable domain is NAGVMQNPRHLVRRRGQEARLRCSPMKGHSHVYWYRQLPEEGLKFMVYLQKENIIDESGMPKERFSAEFPKEGPSILRIQQVVRGDSAAYFCASSRGSGETQYFGPGTRLLVL.

This clonotype was detected only a few times. The rearrangement uses TRBV28 and TRBJ2-7, with 8 nucleotides matching TRBD1. The V gene's germline CDR1 is MDHEN and CDR2 SYDVKM. The CDR3 totals 14 residues. Germline trimming cut 2 bases from V and 7 bases from J; bases unmatched to any gene: 7. The CDR3 coding sequence is TGTGCCAGCAGTTTAGGACAGGGTCAATGGGAGCAGTACGTC. This codes for CASSLGQGQWEQYV.

This clonotype was detected only a few times. CDR3 region: CASSSGRGSLSSYNEQFF. The CDR3, as DNA: TGTGCCAGCAGCTCGGGCAGGGGCTCGCTTAGCTCCTACAATGAGCAGTTCTTC. This chain links TRBV5-6 with TRBJ2-1; TRBD1 is a possible D gene (6 bases). CDR1 and CDR2 (germline): SGHDT, YYEEEE. The CDR3 extends over 18 amino acids. Trimming cost V 3 bases and J 0 bases, with 19 bases left between them.

A few counts support this clonotype. The V call is TRBV29-1, the J call TRBJ1-2, with D hard to call. Germline CDR1 SQVTM, CDR2 ANQGSEA. The V end lost 4 bases, the J end lost 6 bases, and 9 bases lay between the germline ends. This CDR3 has 11 residues. The CDR3 reads CSVGIQNGYTF. CDR3 nucleotides: TGCAGCGTTGGAATTCAAAATGGCTACACCTTC.

This clonotype was picked up a small number of times. The chain uses TRBV6-1 and TRBJ1-1; a weak D match, TRBD1 (5 bases). Trimming cost V 2 bases and J 4 bases, with 17 bases left between them. There are 16 residues in the CDR3. Germline V gene sequence: CDR1 MNHNS, CDR2 SASEGT. CDR3 bases: TGTGCCAGCAGTGAACGGGCCGGGGCGTGGGGCACTGAAGCTTTCTTT. This gives the protein CASSERAGAWGTEAFF.

This clonotype was counted a few times. CDR3 nucleotide sequence: TGTGCCAGCAGTTACTCAGCGCCGGGACAGGCGAACACCGGGGAGCTGTTTTTT. Translated: CASSYSAPGQANTGELFF. This rearrangement joins TRBV6-6 to TRBJ2-2; 8 bases fit TRBD1. The CDR3 length is 18 residues. Per germline, CDR1 MNHNY and CDR2 SVGAGI (reference sequence). V gave up 0 bases and J gave up 0 bases; unmatched junction bases: 6.

The chain is built from TRBV6-6 and TRBJ2-6; D possibly corresponds to TRBD2 (5 bases). Per the germline V gene, CDR1 is MNHNY and CDR2 is SVGAGI (reference sequence). V lost 0 bases, J lost 2 bases, and 11 bases lay in between. The CDR3 has 17 amino acids. The CDR3 DNA follows: TGTGCCAGCAGTTACTCGTTCTCCGGGACTGGGGCCAACGTCCTGACTTTC. Translation: CASSYSFSGTGANVLTF.

This clonotype occurred a few times. The V gene is TRBV7-2, the J gene TRBJ2-1, with 7 bases matching TRBD1. From germline, CDR1 is SGHTA and CDR2 FQGNSA. The CDR3 is 15 residues long. The V segment lost 6 bases and the J segment 9 bases; nucleotides outside the gene matches: 14. DNA of the CDR3: TGTGCCAGCAGGGGGCAGGGGGATTTTTGGAGTGAGCAGTTCTTC. Its translation is CASRGQGDFWSEQFF.

V gene TRBV4-1 combines with J gene TRBJ2-7, with D possibly called TRBD1 or TRBD2 (5 bases each). V lost 3 bases and J lost 3, with 15 bases in between. The CDR3 totals 15 residues. CDR1 is MGHRA and CDR2 is YSYEKL in the germline V gene. CDR3 coding DNA: TGCGCCAGCAGCCACCAAACGAGGGGATACTACGAGCAGTACTTC. It yields the protein CASSHQTRGYYEQYF.

This clonotype was detected only a few times. The chain couples TRBV7-2 to TRBJ2-3; a possible D gene is TRBD2 (5 bases). V was shortened by 10 bases and J by 3 bases, with 17 bases between the two germline ends. From germline, CDR1 is SGHTA and CDR2 FQGNSA. The CDR3 is 14 residues long. CDR3 protein: CATRGLTGTDTQYF. CDR3 DNA: TGTGCCACTCGAGGGCTTACTGGGACAGATACGCAGTATTTT.

This clonotype was seen ten or more times. The rearrangement joins TRBV24-1 to TRBJ2-1; D unresolved. There are 13 residues in the CDR3. With 9 bases removed from V and 0 bases from J, the gap between germline ends came to 8 bases. The V gene's germline CDR1 is KGHDR and CDR2 SFDVKD. The CDR3 DNA is TGTGCCACCGCGGAAAGCTCCTACAATGAGCAGTTCTTC. This codes for CATAESSYNEQFF.